This record covers a single T cell receptor (beta chain). The target antigen is unknown. CDR3 length: 12 amino acids. Germline CDR1 reads GTSNPN; CDR2 reads SVGIG (reference sequence). The sample belongs to a study of cytomegalovirus exposure and HLA in healthy donors. PCR was performed using 60 Vbeta and 13 Jbeta primers. Libraries were prepared by immunoSEQ multiplex PCR; TCRdb keeps only in-frame clonotypes and omits some of them. The data hold fewer than 200,000 clones, with about 65% observed a single time. Notes on the study in general: Later analysis identified a missense DCLRE1C variant that was linked to TCR beta V- and J-gene trimming.

The TCR sequence derives from a woman aged 18-30 years in good health and CMV-seropositive. Sequenced input: PBMCs. The chain carries TRBV30 and TRBJ2-5, with a tentative D call TRBD1 (5 bases). The assigned J gene may be wrong: the sequence end matches TRBJ2-7 better. The CDR3 bases are TGTGCCTGGGATCCAGGGTCCCACGAGCAGTACTTC. Translated, it gives CAWDPGSHEQYF.